This TCR beta chain was sequenced for a study of blood T cells in healthy people across ages. Study observations and caveats: No one knew whether donors had CMV, which possibly confounded expanded clonotype changes.

Donors gave about 9.3 milliliters of peripheral blood apiece. Note on this clonotype: What it binds is not known.

The germline gives CDR1 SGHTA, CDR2 FQGTGA. This CDR3 is 14 amino acids long. V was cut by 10 bases and J by 0 bases, with 14 bases left in between. Alongside a J-beta primer mix, a sample-barcoded 5' primer served in a second PCR lasting about 7 to 11 cycles. TCRdb passed the 5' RACE reads through MiXCR, listing each CDR3 protein once. The sample contains 1.5 million to 2 million distinct CDR3 sequences, 28% of which appear only once. Specimen: blood. The chain combines TRBV7-3 with TRBJ2-3; D not resolved. The receptor was isolated from a woman between 25 and 40 years old in good health. The CDR3 DNA reads as TGTGCCATCGCCCCGACACCTAGCACAGATACGCAGTATTTT. It specifies CAIAPTPSTDTQYF. Variable domain in full (rest from reference TRBV7-3 and TRBJ2-3): GAGVSQTPSNKVTEKGKYVELRCDPISGHTALYWYRQSLGQGPEFLIYFQGTGAADDSGLPNDRFFAVRPEGSVSTLKIQRTERGDSAVYLCAIAPTPSTDTQYFGPGTRLTVL.